This entry lists 22 T cell receptor beta chains sequenced from one sample in a study of shared clonotypes between healthy human individuals. Naive-designated CD8 cells lacked CD45RO, were positively enriched for CCR7, and omitted terminally differentiated effector memory CD45RA+ cells. Using immunoSEQ multiplex PCR, the repertoire was profiled, and TCRdb retains in-frame clones only, with some absent. The sample holds around 2,100,000 clones, approximately 94% seen once. Material: naive CD8+ T cells sorted from blood. The receptors were sampled from a man aged 18 to 30 in good health.

This chain connects TRBV19 to TRBJ1-4; the D gene is possibly TRBD1 (6 bases). Between the trimmed V and J ends, which lost 3 bases and 10 bases, there was a span of 24 bases. The CDR3 loop spans 17 amino acids. Germline loops: CDR1 LNHDA, CDR2 SQIVND (reference sequence). CDR3 loop: CASSIRWTAKYWIKLFF. The CDR3 nucleotides are TGTGCCAGTAGTATTCGGTGGACAGCCAAGTATTGGATAAAACTGTTTTTT.

The V call is TRBV7-9, the J call TRBJ1-1; 9 bases map to TRBD1. J lost 10 bases, V lost 5 bases, and 14 bases had no gene match. Germline V gene data show CDR1 as SEHNR and CDR2 as FQNEAQ (reference sequence). CDR3 length: 15 residues. The CDR3 coding sequence is TGTGCCAGCAGCGAAACTCCCGGGACAGGGAATGTAGCTTTCTTT. This translates into CASSETPGTGNVAFF.

The rearrangement joins TRBV6-5 to TRBJ1-6, with unresolved D. Trimming took off 5 bases at V and 10 bases at J, with 15 bases between the two ends. Per the germline V gene, CDR1 is MNHEY and CDR2 is SVGAGI. CDR3 length: 14 residues. The CDR3 sequence: CASSPEGGWSPLHF. CDR3 sequence (DNA): TGTGCCAGCAGTCCCGAGGGAGGGTGGTCACCCCTCCACTTT.

This chain links TRBV15 with TRBJ2-1; D gene uncertain. The germline CDR1 and CDR2 sequences are LNHNV and YYDKDF (reference sequence). Trimming cost V 7 bases and J 5 bases, with 12 bases left between them. The CDR3 covers 13 residues. CDR3 nucleotide sequence: TGTGCCACCAAGGTTGGTGCAGACAATGAGCAGTTCTTC. It is translated as CATKVGADNEQFF.

This chain connects TRBV7-2 to TRBJ2-7; no firm D call. V was trimmed by 3 bases and J by 3 bases, leaving 9 bases between them. The CDR3 has 13 residues. Germline CDR1 is SGHTA and CDR2 is FQGNSA. The CDR3, as DNA: TGTGCCAGCAGCTTTGCAGAAATCTACGAGCAGTACTTC. Translated, it gives CASSFAEIYEQYF.

The rearrangement uses TRBV2 and TRBJ2-3, with TRBD2 matching over 7 bases. The J segment lost 0 bases and the V segment lost 6 bases, leaving 6 bases of the junction unmatched. The CDR3 is made up of 15 amino acids. CDR1 and CDR2 (germline): SNHLY, FYNNEI. The CDR3 reads CASSMGTTSTDTQYF. CDR3 sequence (DNA): TGTGCCAGCAGCATGGGGACTACCAGCACAGATACGCAGTATTTT.

This chain links TRBV5-1 with TRBJ2-2; D possibly corresponds to TRBD1 (6 bases). Trimming pared 7 bases from V and 0 bases from J, leaving 16 bases between. Germline CDR1 and CDR2: SGHRS and YFSETQ. CDR3 length equals 16 residues. The CDR3 DNA reads TGCGCCAGCTCACCCCCCGGGACACCGAACACCGGGGAGCTGTTTTTT. This sequence encodes CASSPPGTPNTGELFF.

This chain uses TRBV29-1 with TRBJ2-7; 12 nucleotides align to TRBD2. The length of the CDR3 is 14 residues. CDR1 is SQVTM and CDR2 is ANQGSEA in the germline V gene. J gave up 5 bases and V 5 bases, and 7 bases lay outside the gene matches. This CDR3 reads CSVQGLAGPNEQYF. DNA for the CDR3: TGCAGCGTTCAGGGACTAGCGGGCCCCAACGAGCAGTACTTC.

J is TRBJ2-1 and V is TRBV14; no reliable D call. CDR1 and CDR2 (germline): SGHDN, FVKESK. This CDR3 has 12 residues. The V end was cut by 2 bases, the J end by 9 bases, with 8 bases between. This chain's CDR3 is CASSQWPPEQFF. Written as DNA, the CDR3 is TGTGCCAGCAGCCAATGGCCACCTGAGCAGTTCTTC.

The chain joins TRBV27 to TRBJ2-2, with D hard to call. The germline V gene encodes CDR1 MNHEY and CDR2 SMNVEV (reference sequence). The V and J ends lost 2 bases and 6 bases respectively, with 16 bases between them. This CDR3 has 16 amino acids. As DNA, the CDR3 is TGTGCCAGCAGTTTAAGGCAAAATGGTTTGCCCGGGGAGCTGTTTTTT. It codes for CASSLRQNGLPGELFF.

The sample holds a few counts of this clone. J is TRBJ1-1 and V is TRBV10-1, with TRBD1 matching 7 bases. Germline V gene data show CDR1 as WNHNN and CDR2 as SYGVQD (reference sequence). J was trimmed by 0 bases and V by 3 bases; bases with no gene match: 1. The CDR3 spans 14 residues. The CDR3: CASSDGTVNTEAFF. CDR3 in DNA: TGCGCCAGCAGTGACGGGACAGTGAACACTGAAGCTTTCTTT.

As concerns this clone: Other DNA variants within this sample encode the same CDR3. The V call is TRBV2, the J call TRBJ1-5; D might be TRBD1 (5 bases). V gave up 3 bases and J gave up 2 bases, with 11 bases separating them. This CDR3 is built from 15 residues. Germline assignment: CDR1 SNHLY and CDR2 FYNNEI. Here the CDR3 DNA reads TGTGCCAGCAGTGATGGGCAAGGGGGCAATCAGCCCCAGCATTTT. Residues: CASSDGQGGNQPQHF. The complete variable domain, with remaining parts taken from reference TRBV2 and TRBJ1-5, reads EPEVTQTPSHQVTQMGQEVILRCVPISNHLYFYWYRQILGQKVEFLVSFYNNEISEKSEIFDDQFSVERPDGSNFTLKIRSTKLEDSAMYFCASSDGQGGNQPQHFGDGTRLSIL.

The chain combines TRBV6-5 with TRBJ2-1; no clear D. The V gene lost 5 bases and the J gene lost 5 bases, with 7 bases spanning the gap. The germline gives CDR1 MNHEY, CDR2 SVGAGI. This CDR3 is 12 amino acids long. As DNA, the CDR3 is TGTGCCAGCAGTCCCCATAACAATGAGCAGTTCTTC. It is translated as CASSPHNNEQFF.

The chain has TRBV19 and TRBJ1-1; D uncertain. Per germline, CDR1 LNHDA and CDR2 SQIVND (reference sequence). V was clipped by 2 bases and J by 8 bases, with 9 bases between them. The CDR3 is made up of 12 amino acids. CDR3 loop: CASSIIGGEAFF. The CDR3 DNA reads TGTGCCAGTAGTATAATAGGCGGAGAAGCTTTCTTT.

V and J are TRBV2 and TRBJ1-6; D is unclear. This CDR3 comprises 12 residues. The V gene lost 5 bases and the J gene lost 9 bases, with 8 bases spanning the gap. Germline V gives CDR1 SNHLY, CDR2 FYNNEI. The CDR3 DNA reads as TGTGCCAGCAGTCAGAGGACTTCACCCCTCCACTTT. Its translation: CASSQRTSPLHF.

V gene TRBV6-1 combines with J gene TRBJ2-7; 11 bases line up with TRBD1. V dropped 5 bases and J dropped 5; count of bases not matched to a gene: 8. This CDR3 has 15 amino acids. CDR1 and CDR2 from the germline V gene are MNHNS and SASEGT. The CDR3: CASSSRTGGNDEQYF. In DNA form, the CDR3 reads TGTGCCAGCAGTTCACGGACAGGGGGCAACGACGAGCAGTACTTC.

The chain combines TRBV7-2 with TRBJ1-3; D not resolved. Per germline, CDR1 SGHTA and CDR2 FQGNSA. V lost 9 bases to trimming and J lost 3 bases, with 12 bases between them. The CDR3 contains 13 residues. In DNA, the CDR3 is TGTGCCAGGGACGGAGTAATTGGAAACACCATATATTTT. Translation gives CARDGVIGNTIYF. Combining the CDR3 with reference TRBV7-2 and TRBJ1-3 gives the whole variable domain GAGVSQSPSNKVTEKGKDVELRCDPISGHTALYWYRQSLGQGLEFLIYFQGNSAPDKSGLPSDRFSAERTGGSVSTLTIQRTQQEDSAVYLCARDGVIGNTIYFGEGSWLTVV.

The rearrangement joins TRBV2 to TRBJ2-3, with 8 positions matching TRBD1. This CDR3 is built from 15 residues. J gave up 0 bases and V 6 bases, and 5 bases lay outside the gene matches. Germline V CDR1 and CDR2: SNHLY, FYNNEI. CDR3 sequence (DNA): TGTGCCAGCAGAGGGACAGGTGTAAGCACAGATACGCAGTATTTT. Protein sequence: CASRGTGVSTDTQYF.

The J gene is TRBJ1-2, the V gene TRBV6-1, with a weak D call TRBD1 (6 bases). Per germline, CDR1 MNHNS and CDR2 SASEGT. The V and J ends lost 3 bases and 6 bases respectively, with 14 bases between them. This CDR3 comprises 14 residues. The CDR3 loop reads CASSDDYRVHGYTF. DNA of the CDR3: TGTGCCAGCAGTGACGATTACAGGGTTCATGGCTACACCTTC.

V gene TRBV2 combines with J gene TRBJ1-1, with D perhaps TRBD1 (6 bases). This CDR3 region has 15 residues. Germline CDR1 SNHLY, CDR2 FYNNEI. With 3 bases removed from V and 0 bases from J, the gap between germline ends came to 11 bases. CDR3 sequence reads: CASSEVQGMNTEAFF. Written as DNA, the CDR3 is TGTGCCAGCAGTGAGGTCCAGGGGATGAACACTGAAGCTTTCTTT.

The sample holds one count of this clone. CDR3 residues: CASSHEGPSYEQYF. The CDR3 DNA reads as TGTGCCAGCAGTCACGAAGGACCCTCCTACGAGCAGTACTTC. The rearrangement uses TRBV27 and TRBJ2-7, with D unresolved. The CDR3 runs to 14 residues. Germline V gene data show CDR1 as MNHEY and CDR2 as SMNVEV (reference sequence). The V end lost 5 bases, the J end lost 0 bases, and 11 bases lay between the germline ends.

CDR3 nucleotide sequence: TGTGCCAGCAGCAAGGGGGCGAGGCAGCCCCAGCATTTT. Protein product: CASSKGARQPQHF. V gene TRBV21-1 combines with J gene TRBJ1-5; TRBD1 was called by the table and not checked on the DNA. TRBV21-1 is shown as a pseudogene. The CDR3 is 13 residues long.